What follows is one TCR beta chain and its context. The PCR employed 60 Vbeta primers together with 13 Jbeta primers. Assay used: immunoSEQ multiplex PCR; TCRdb lists only in-frame clones, some missing. Among about 180,000 clones, around four fifths were seen once, and the ten largest hold about 4%. This entry is derived from a study of cytomegalovirus exposure and HLA in healthy donors. V was clipped by 0 bases and J by 7 bases; unmatched bases: 6. Germline V gives CDR1 KGHSH, CDR2 LQKENI. There are 15 residues in the CDR3. This rearrangement joins TRBV18 to TRBJ2-7; 10 bases align to TRBD2. The source material was PBMCs. The sequence came from a woman between 55 and 75 years old in good health and CMV-seropositive. CDR3 protein: CASSPPTSGVVEQYF. CDR3 DNA sequence: TGTGCCAGCTCACCACCCACTAGCGGGGTAGTTGAGCAGTACTTC.